This T cell receptor beta chain derives from a study of cytomegalovirus exposure and HLA in healthy donors. Study-wide findings and caveats: The study designated roughly 150 TCR beta chains cytomegalovirus-associated. Later on, an analysis showed TCR association rates differing by HLA locus, with DRB1 the most and HLA-C the fewest.

Per germline, CDR1 WSHSY and CDR2 SAAADI. The V segment lost 3 bases and the J segment 3 bases; nucleotides outside the gene matches: 11. The CDR3 is made up of 18 amino acids. The PCR employed 60 Vbeta primers together with 13 Jbeta primers. Only in-frame clones appear in the TCRdb table, and some are missing; sequencing was by immunoSEQ multiplex PCR. The table lists roughly 170,000 clones, 75% to 85% of them singletons. Comment on this clone: The antigen remains unidentified.

This TCR was recovered from a girl aged 2-9 years in good health and CMV-seropositive. Specimen: PBMCs. The gene calls are TRBV10-2 and TRBJ1-2; 12 positions agree with TRBD1. CDR3 sequence reads: CASSDYLIGTGGDYGYTF. The CDR3, as DNA: TGCGCCAGCAGTGATTACCTGATCGGGACAGGGGGCGACTATGGCTACACCTTC.